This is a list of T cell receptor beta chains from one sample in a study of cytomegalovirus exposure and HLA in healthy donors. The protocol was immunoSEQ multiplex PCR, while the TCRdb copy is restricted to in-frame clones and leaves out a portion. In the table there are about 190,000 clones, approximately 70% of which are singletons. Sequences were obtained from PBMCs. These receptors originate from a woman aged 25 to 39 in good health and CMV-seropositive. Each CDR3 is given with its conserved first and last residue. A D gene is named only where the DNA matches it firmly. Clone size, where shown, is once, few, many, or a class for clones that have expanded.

cdr3_nt: TGTGCCAGCAGCTTGGGCCCGGCGGCCCCAACACTCGGTAATGAGCAGTTCTTC
cdr3_aa: CASSLGPAAPTLGNEQFF
clone_size: once
v_call: TRBV5-6
d_call: .
j_call: TRBJ2-1
cdr3_length: 18

cdr3_nt: TGCAGCACCGCGGGTGCGGGCATCACAGATACGCAGTATTTT
cdr3_aa: CSTAGAGITDTQYF
clone_size: .
v_call: TRBV29-1
d_call: .
j_call: TRBJ2-3
cdr3_length: 14

cdr3_nt: TGTGCCAGCAACGAAGCGGGAGGAGGGTACGAGCAGTACTTC
cdr3_aa: CASNEAGGGYEQYF
clone_size: .
v_call: TRBV6-1
d_call: TRBD2
j_call: TRBJ2-7
cdr3_length: 14

cdr3_nt: TGTGCCAGCAGTCTTCGAGGCGGGGAGCTGTTTTTT
cdr3_aa: CASSLRGGELFF
clone_size: .
v_call: TRBV27
d_call: .
j_call: TRBJ2-2
cdr3_length: 12

cdr3_nt: TGTGCCAGCAGCCCCCTAGCGTACGGAACTAGCACAGATACGCAGTATTTT
cdr3_aa: CASSPLAYGTSTDTQYF
clone_size: .
v_call: TRBV7-2
d_call: .
j_call: TRBJ2-3
cdr3_length: 17

cdr3_nt: TGCGCCAGCAGGAGCACGGGACAGGGTTTCGATGAGCAGTTCTTC
cdr3_aa: CASRSTGQGFDEQFF
clone_size: .
v_call: TRBV10-2
d_call: TRBD1
j_call: TRBJ2-1
cdr3_length: 15

cdr3_nt: TGTGCCAGCAGTTTAATGGCTTACAATGAGCAGTTCTTC
cdr3_aa: CASSLMAYNEQFF
clone_size: .
v_call: TRBV28
d_call: .
j_call: TRBJ2-1
cdr3_length: 13

cdr3_nt: TGCGCCAGCAGCTTGTTCCGGGACACCGGGGAGCTGTTTTTT
cdr3_aa: CASSLFRDTGELFF
clone_size: .
v_call: TRBV5-1
d_call: .
j_call: TRBJ2-2
cdr3_length: 14

cdr3_nt: TGCGCCAGCCGACTAGCGGGAGGAGCGTACAATGAGCAGTTCTTC
cdr3_aa: CASRLAGGAYNEQFF
clone_size: once
v_call: TRBV5-1
d_call: TRBD2
j_call: TRBJ2-1
cdr3_length: 15

cdr3_nt: TGTGCCAGCAGTGACTCGGAGGGACGGATCCATGGCTACACCTTC
cdr3_aa: CASSDSEGRIHGYTF
clone_size: .
v_call: TRBV6-4
d_call: .
j_call: TRBJ1-2
cdr3_length: 15

cdr3_nt: TGTGCCAGCAGTTCAAGCGGGAGGGCACTCGAGCAGTACTTC
cdr3_aa: CASSSSGRALEQYF
clone_size: .
v_call: TRBV28
d_call: TRBD2
j_call: TRBJ2-7
cdr3_length: 14

cdr3_nt: TGTGCCTGGAGCCGGGGGAGCTATGGCTACACCTTC
cdr3_aa: CAWSRGSYGYTF
clone_size: .
v_call: TRBV30
d_call: .
j_call: TRBJ1-2
cdr3_length: 12

cdr3_nt: TGTGCCAGCAGCTTAGCGGCTAGCGGGACCTACAATGAGCAGTTCTTC
cdr3_aa: CASSLAASGTYNEQFF
clone_size: .
v_call: TRBV13
d_call: TRBD2
j_call: TRBJ2-1
cdr3_length: 16

cdr3_nt: TGCGCCAGCAGCTCCCGAAGGACTAGATCCTACAATGAGCAGTTCTTC
cdr3_aa: CASSSRRTRSYNEQFF
clone_size: few
v_call: TRBV5-1
d_call: TRBD2
j_call: TRBJ2-1
cdr3_length: 16

cdr3_nt: TGCAGTGCTTTACTTCGCCCTGAAGCTTTCTTT
cdr3_aa: CSALLRPEAFF
clone_size: .
v_call: TRBV20-1
d_call: .
j_call: TRBJ1-1
cdr3_length: 11

cdr3_nt: TGCGCCAGCAGCCAACGACAGTCGAAACACAATGAGCAGTTCTTC
cdr3_aa: CASSQRQSKHNEQFF
clone_size: few
v_call: TRBV5-1
d_call: .
j_call: TRBJ2-1
cdr3_length: 15

cdr3_nt: TGTGCCAGCAGGCTGACAGGCTACACTGAAGCTTTCTTT
cdr3_aa: CASRLTGYTEAFF
clone_size: few
v_call: TRBV6-4
d_call: .
j_call: TRBJ1-1
cdr3_length: 13

cdr3_nt: TGTGCCAGTAGTATAGGAGGCGGGAACACTGAAGCTTTCTTT
cdr3_aa: CASSIGGGNTEAFF
clone_size: .
v_call: TRBV19
d_call: .
j_call: TRBJ1-1
cdr3_length: 14

cdr3_nt: TGTGCCAGCAGAACCCCTCGCGTACCGACTGAAGCTTTCTTT
cdr3_aa: CASRTPRVPTEAFF
clone_size: .
v_call: TRBV6-5
d_call: .
j_call: TRBJ1-1
cdr3_length: 14

cdr3_nt: TGTGCCAGCAGCTTTCCCTCGACAGGGCGAACTGAAGCTTTCTTT
cdr3_aa: CASSFPSTGRTEAFF
clone_size: .
v_call: TRBV7-9
d_call: TRBD1
j_call: TRBJ1-1
cdr3_length: 15

cdr3_nt: TGTGCCAGCAGTCCGACAAGGAATCAGCCCCAGCATTTT
cdr3_aa: CASSPTRNQPQHF
clone_size: once
v_call: TRBV7-2
d_call: .
j_call: TRBJ1-5
cdr3_length: 13

cdr3_nt: TGCGCCAGCAGCTTGGCCGACAATGAGCAGTTCTTC
cdr3_aa: CASSLADNEQFF
clone_size: .
v_call: TRBV5-1
d_call: .
j_call: TRBJ2-1
cdr3_length: 12

cdr3_nt: TGTGCCAGCAGTGAAGCGCGGGGAAGCGAGCAGTACTTC
cdr3_aa: CASSEARGSEQYF
clone_size: once
v_call: TRBV2
d_call: .
j_call: TRBJ2-7
cdr3_length: 13

cdr3_nt: TGCGCCAGCAGTGAGGCAGGGGGCTCCTACGAGCAGTACTTC
cdr3_aa: CASSEAGGSYEQYF
clone_size: .
v_call: TRBV10-2
d_call: TRBD1
j_call: TRBJ2-7
cdr3_length: 14

cdr3_nt: TGTGCCAGCAGTGCCGGGACAGGGGTCGGCCAGCCCCAGCATTTT
cdr3_aa: CASSAGTGVGQPQHF
clone_size: .
v_call: TRBV6-1
d_call: TRBD1
j_call: TRBJ1-5
cdr3_length: 15

cdr3_nt: TGTGCCAGCAGCCAGACTAGCGGCTACGAGCAGTACTTC
cdr3_aa: CASSQTSGYEQYF
clone_size: .
v_call: TRBV5-5
d_call: TRBD2
j_call: TRBJ2-7
cdr3_length: 13

cdr3_nt: TGTGCCAGTAGTATAGAACTAGCGGGAGCCTACGAGCAGTACTTC
cdr3_aa: CASSIELAGAYEQYF
clone_size: .
v_call: TRBV19
d_call: TRBD2
j_call: TRBJ2-7
cdr3_length: 15

cdr3_nt: TGTGCCAGCAGCTTAGGAGGGAGAATCCCCCTCGAGCAGTACTTC
cdr3_aa: CASSLGGRIPLEQYF
clone_size: .
v_call: TRBV5-4
d_call: .
j_call: TRBJ2-7
cdr3_length: 15

cdr3_nt: TGTGCCAGCAGTTTTTCTCAGGGGGCCTACGAGCAGTACTTC
cdr3_aa: CASSFSQGAYEQYF
clone_size: .
v_call: TRBV27
d_call: TRBD1
j_call: TRBJ2-7
cdr3_length: 14

cdr3_nt: TGCGCCAGCAGCGTTGTGGGGACACCACACCTAGCGGAGTCACGCATTGACTACGAGCAGTACTTC
cdr3_aa: CASSVVGTPHLAESRIDYEQYF
clone_size: .
v_call: TRBV5-1
d_call: .
j_call: TRBJ2-7
cdr3_length: 22

cdr3_nt: TGTGCCAGCAGACAGGGGGCCGGGGAGCTGTTTTTT
cdr3_aa: CASRQGAGELFF
clone_size: .
v_call: TRBV6-4
d_call: TRBD1
j_call: TRBJ2-2
cdr3_length: 12

cdr3_nt: TGCGCCAGCAGCTTATATTCCGGTCCCGGGGAGCTGTTTTTT
cdr3_aa: CASSLYSGPGELFF
clone_size: once
v_call: TRBV5-1
d_call: .
j_call: TRBJ2-2
cdr3_length: 14

cdr3_nt: TGTGCCAGCAGCCTTCCCGTGACAGGGGGTATTCAGTACTTC
cdr3_aa: CASSLPVTGGIQYF
clone_size: .
v_call: TRBV7-9
d_call: TRBD1
j_call: TRBJ2-4
cdr3_length: 14

cdr3_nt: TGTGCCAGCAGATGGGACAGGGAGGCGAGGAGTGAGCAGTTCTTC
cdr3_aa: CASRWDREARSEQFF
clone_size: few
v_call: TRBV27
d_call: TRBD1
j_call: TRBJ2-1
cdr3_length: 15

cdr3_nt: TGTGCCAGCAGTTATTCTGGGACAGAAAACTATGGCTACACCTTC
cdr3_aa: CASSYSGTENYGYTF
clone_size: .
v_call: TRBV6-5
d_call: TRBD1
j_call: TRBJ1-2
cdr3_length: 15

cdr3_nt: TGTGCCAGCAGTGTACAGGGGGAACTTAGCACAGATACGCAGTATTTT
cdr3_aa: CASSVQGELSTDTQYF
clone_size: .
v_call: TRBV2
d_call: TRBD1
j_call: TRBJ2-3
cdr3_length: 16

cdr3_nt: TGTGCCAGTCCCCCGGCCGGAGGGGGGGTTCACACTGAAGCTTTCTTT
cdr3_aa: CASPPAGGGVHTEAFF
clone_size: .
v_call: TRBV28
d_call: .
j_call: TRBJ1-1
cdr3_length: 16

cdr3_nt: TGTGCCAGCAGTCCTCCCTCAGTTCGGCTAGCTAGGTACTACGAGCAGTACTTC
cdr3_aa: CASSPPSVRLARYYEQYF
clone_size: .
v_call: TRBV28
d_call: .
j_call: TRBJ2-7
cdr3_length: 18

cdr3_nt: TGTGCCAGCAGTGAAGGGACAGGGCTTAGCGAGCAGTACTTC
cdr3_aa: CASSEGTGLSEQYF
clone_size: .
v_call: TRBV6-1
d_call: TRBD1
j_call: TRBJ2-7
cdr3_length: 14

cdr3_nt: TGTGCCAGCAGCCCACAGGGGGCGCTTAATGAAAAACTGTTTTTT
cdr3_aa: CASSPQGALNEKLFF
clone_size: .
v_call: TRBV11-2
d_call: TRBD1
j_call: TRBJ1-4
cdr3_length: 15

cdr3_nt: TGTGCCAGCAGTTTGGGCGGACAGAACAATCAGCCCCAGCATTTT
cdr3_aa: CASSLGGQNNQPQHF
clone_size: .
v_call: TRBV28
d_call: .
j_call: TRBJ1-5
cdr3_length: 15

cdr3_nt: TGTGCCAGTAGTTCTGAGGGACAGGGCCTACTCTCTGGGGCCAACGTCCTGACTTTC
cdr3_aa: CASSSEGQGLLSGANVLTF
clone_size: .
v_call: TRBV19
d_call: TRBD1
j_call: TRBJ2-6
cdr3_length: 19

cdr3_nt: TGTGCCAGCTCAGCCGGGACTAGCGGGAGATACGAGCAGTACTTC
cdr3_aa: CASSAGTSGRYEQYF
clone_size: .
v_call: TRBV6-1
d_call: TRBD2
j_call: TRBJ2-7
cdr3_length: 15

cdr3_nt: TGTGCCAGCAGTCTAACAGGGATATTCTACGAGCAGTACTTC
cdr3_aa: CASSLTGIFYEQYF
clone_size: .
v_call: TRBV27
d_call: .
j_call: TRBJ2-7
cdr3_length: 14

cdr3_nt: TGTGCCAGCAGTACCGGGACAGGGGCTCCGGAGACCCAGTACTTC
cdr3_aa: CASSTGTGAPETQYF
clone_size: .
v_call: TRBV9
d_call: TRBD1
j_call: TRBJ2-5
cdr3_length: 15

cdr3_nt: TGTGCCAGCTTGAGCTCCTACAATGAGCAGTTCTTC
cdr3_aa: CASLSSYNEQFF
clone_size: .
v_call: TRBV27
d_call: .
j_call: TRBJ2-1
cdr3_length: 12

cdr3_nt: TGTGCCATCAGTGGGGGACAGGGCTACGAGCAGTACTTC
cdr3_aa: CAISGGQGYEQYF
clone_size: .
v_call: TRBV10-3
d_call: TRBD1
j_call: TRBJ2-7
cdr3_length: 13

cdr3_nt: TGTGCCAGCAGCTTTCCTAGACAGGGTGAAGGTGAGCAGTTCTTC
cdr3_aa: CASSFPRQGEGEQFF
clone_size: few
v_call: TRBV7-9
d_call: TRBD1
j_call: TRBJ2-1
cdr3_length: 15

cdr3_nt: TGTGCCAGCAGTAAACTAGCGGGGGGCACAGATACGCAGTATTTT
cdr3_aa: CASSKLAGGTDTQYF
clone_size: .
v_call: TRBV28
d_call: TRBD2
j_call: TRBJ2-3
cdr3_length: 15

cdr3_nt: TGTGCCAGCTCGTCTAGCGGGAGGGAAGAGACCCAGTACTTC
cdr3_aa: CASSSSGREETQYF
clone_size: .
v_call: TRBV2
d_call: TRBD2
j_call: TRBJ2-5
cdr3_length: 14